Following are 11 T cell receptor beta chains from one sample sequenced in a study of shared clonotypes between healthy human individuals. Naive CD8 cells, CD45RO-negative and positively selected for CCR7, excluded terminally differentiated effector memory CD45RA+ cells. Profiling relied on immunoSEQ multiplex PCR, and the TCRdb table lists in-frame clones only, not all of them. The table lists just over 2,000,000 clones, about 95% of them singletons. The sample was naive CD8+ T cells sorted from blood. The origin of the receptors is a man between 18 and 29 years old in good health.

This chain uses TRBV29-1 with TRBJ1-5; possible D gene TRBD1, 6 bases. The V gene lost 6 bases and the J gene lost 4 bases, with 10 bases spanning the gap. Germline CDR1 and CDR2: SQVTM and ANQGSEA. The CDR3 loop spans 12 amino acids. CDR3 nucleotide sequence: TGCAGCGTCGGGACACTAAATCAGCCCCAGCATTTT. Its translation is CSVGTLNQPQHF.

This chain joins TRBV2 and TRBJ2-3; 14 bases map to TRBD2. CDR1 and CDR2 (germline): SNHLY, FYNNEI. This CDR3 region has 16 residues. Trimming cost V 8 bases and J 2 bases; bases outside gene matches: 6. In DNA form, the CDR3 reads TGTGCCAGCGGACTAGCGGGGGGTCTTGTCACAGATACGCAGTATTTT. This codes for CASGLAGGLVTDTQYF.

Comments on this clone: Other DNA sequences in the same sample also yield this CDR3. The rearrangement uses TRBV30 and TRBJ2-7, with TRBD2 as a possible D gene (6 bases). The CDR3 totals 13 residues. CDR1 is GTSNPN and CDR2 is SVGIG in the germline V gene (reference sequence). Trimming removed 2 bases from V and 4 bases from J, with 12 bases in between. The CDR3 region has the DNA TGTGCCTGGAGTTCTGGTAGCGGATACGAGCAGTACTTC. Translation: CAWSSGSGYEQYF.

The chain uses TRBV10-1 and TRBJ2-7; possibly TRBD1 for D (6 bases). Looked up from germline, CDR1 is WNHNN and CDR2 is SYGVQD (reference sequence). The CDR3 extends over 12 amino acids. Trimming removed 10 bases from V and 3 bases from J, with 13 bases in between. The CDR3 DNA reads as TGCGCCACCGCCGGGACAAACTACGAGCAGTACTTC. It yields the protein CATAGTNYEQYF.

V and J are TRBV2 and TRBJ1-5; 7 positions match TRBD1. This CDR3 spans 18 amino acids. CDR1 and CDR2 (germline): SNHLY, FYNNEI. V shed 4 bases, J shed 4 bases, and the junction held 16 bases outside the gene matches. The DNA for the CDR3 is TGTGCCAGCAGTGGAGACAGGGATTCCGCCTTAAGTAATCAGCCCCAGCATTTT. Protein: CASSGDRDSALSNQPQHF.

V is TRBV7-9 and J is TRBJ2-2, with D possibly TRBD1 on 5 matching bases. In germline, CDR1 is SEHNR, CDR2 FQNEAQ (reference sequence). The V end lost 4 bases, the J end lost 6 bases, and 6 bases lay between the germline ends. The CDR3 contains 12 residues. CDR3 in amino acids: CASSWGAGELFF. CDR3 nucleotides: TGTGCCAGCAGCTGGGGCGCCGGGGAGCTGTTTTTT. The full variable domain, rest sourced from reference TRBV7-9 and TRBJ2-2, is DTGVSQNPRHKITKRGQNVTFRCDPISEHNRLYWYRQTLGQGPEFLTYFQNEAQLEKSRLLSDRFSAERPKGSFSTLEIQRTEQGDSAMYLCASSWGAGELFFGEGSRLTVL.

The CDR3 coding sequence is TGTGCCAGCAGCCCTCGGTGGGGAGGGGAAAAACTGTTTTTT. Residues: CASSPRWGGEKLFF. The chain has TRBV7-9 and TRBJ1-4; D not certain. Germline lookup yields CDR1 SEHNR and CDR2 FQNEAQ (reference sequence). This CDR3 contains 14 residues. Trimming cost V 5 bases and J 8 bases, with 15 bases left between them.

This chain connects TRBV29-1 to TRBJ2-2; D might be TRBD1 (6 bases). CDR3 size: 14 residues. V was cut by 3 bases and J by 4 bases, with 12 bases left in between. Germline-derived CDR1 and CDR2 are SQVTM and ANQGSEA. CDR3 region: CSVDLGAGTGELFF. In DNA, the CDR3 is TGCAGCGTTGACTTGGGGGCGGGCACCGGGGAGCTGTTTTTT.

The V call is TRBV4-2, the J call TRBJ2-1; 13 bases line up with TRBD2. Germline V gene lookup returns CDR1 LGHNA and CDR2 YNFKEQ. J gave up 9 bases and V 4 bases, and 6 bases lay outside the gene matches. This CDR3 has 15 residues. This chain's CDR3 is CASSLGLAGVGEQFF. The CDR3 region has the DNA TGTGCCAGCAGCCTAGGACTAGCGGGAGTGGGTGAGCAGTTCTTC.

The chain's CDR3 is CASSPITGLRTFDEQFF. Here the CDR3 DNA reads TGTGCCAGCAGCCCAATCACGGGACTTCGAACATTCGATGAGCAGTTCTTC. The chain joins TRBV27 to TRBJ2-1, with D maybe TRBD2 (6 bases). The CDR3 runs 17 residues. Trimming cost V 6 bases and J 8 bases, with 26 bases left between them. The germline CDR1 and CDR2 sequences are MNHEY and SMNVEV (reference sequence).

The chain has TRBV4-3 and TRBJ2-5; the D is unclear. V was pared by 0 bases and J by 5 bases, with 16 bases between. The CDR3 consists of 16 residues. Germline loops: CDR1 LGHNA, CDR2 YSLEER. CDR3 region: CASSQDRRGVEETQYF. CDR3 nucleotide sequence: TGCGCCAGCAGCCAAGATCGGCGCGGCGTCGAGGAGACCCAGTACTTC.